The 18 T cell receptor beta chains below come from one sample, sequenced in a study of spatial heterogeneity in lung cancer. From the 5' RACE reads, TCRdb called clonotypes with MiXCR, one entry per CDR3 protein. The data show under 30,000 distinct CDR3 sequences, with less than 3.5% seen just once and more than 25% held by the top ten. Time point indicated: sample taken at primary tumor resection. Sequencing of whole RNA from tumor, nontumor lung or frozen PBMC involved no sorting. The sequencing used PBMCs, collected at surgery. These receptors all stem from a female donor with early-stage non-small cell lung cancer.

This clonotype was counted ten times or more. The chain is built from TRBV12-3 or TRBV12-4 and TRBJ1-5; weak D call: TRBD1 (6 bases). V lost 2 bases, J lost 1 base, and 15 bases lay in between. The CDR3 has 17 residues. In nucleotides, the CDR3 is TGTGCCAGCAGTTTAAGGGGGGGTAGAAAGAGCAATCAGCCCCAGCATTTT. Its translation is CASSLRGGRKSNQPQHF.

J is TRBJ1-2 and V is TRBV7-2, with 7 bases lining up with TRBD1. The ends lost 5 bases at V and 3 bases at J; junction bases unmatched: 6. The CDR3 totals 14 residues. Looked up from germline, CDR1 is SGHTA and CDR2 is FQGNSA. Here the CDR3 reads CASSLGQDYYGYTF. Here the CDR3 DNA reads TGTGCCAGCAGCCTTGGACAGGACTACTATGGCTACACCTTC.

This clonotype was counted ten times or more. The chain is built from TRBV7-9 and TRBJ1-1; unclear D gene. Germline-derived CDR1 and CDR2 are SEHNR and FQNEAQ (reference sequence). The V end lost 0 bases, the J end lost 1 base, and 9 bases lay between the germline ends. The CDR3 spans 15 residues. CDR3 in DNA: TGTGCCAGCAGCTTAGCCCAGATTAAGAACACTGAAGCTTTCTTT. This translates into CASSLAQIKNTEAFF.

This clonotype was seen ten or more times. V is TRBV29-1 and J is TRBJ1-2; D is unclear. This CDR3 spans 15 amino acids. CDR1 and CDR2 from the germline V gene are SQVTM and ANQGSEA. Between the trimmed V and J ends, which lost 7 bases and 0 bases, there was a span of 18 bases. The CDR3: CSGLSFDTTNYGYTF. CDR3 coding DNA: TGCAGCGGCCTGTCCTTCGATACCACTAACTATGGCTACACCTTC.

There are many counts of this clonotype. For the CDR3, the DNA is TGCAGTGCTGCCGGGACAGGGGTGGCTGGCTACACCTTC. Residues: CSAAGTGVAGYTF. The V gene is TRBV20-1, the J gene TRBJ1-2; 10 bases map to TRBD1. Germline assignment: CDR1 DFQATT and CDR2 SNEGSKA (reference sequence). V trimming: 5 bases; J trimming: 7 bases; junction bases outside the gene matches: 7. The CDR3 extends over 13 amino acids.

This clonotype came up many times. This chain uses TRBV4-1 with TRBJ1-1; D not certain. Germline loops: CDR1 MGHRA, CDR2 YSYEKL. This CDR3 comprises 14 residues. The V end was cut by 2 bases, the J end by 2 bases, with 9 bases between. CDR3: CASSQSRRNTEAFF. Here the CDR3 DNA reads TGCGCCAGCAGCCAATCCAGGAGAAACACTGAAGCTTTCTTT.

This clonotype came up many times. The gene calls are TRBV6-4 and TRBJ2-7, with D unclear. Trimming cost V 0 bases and J 9 bases, with 3 bases left between them. Germline CDR1 and CDR2: MRHNA and SNTAGT. The CDR3 has 10 amino acids. DNA of the CDR3: TGTGCCAGCAGTGACTCGAGGCAGTACTTC. Amino acid sequence: CASSDSRQYF.

This clonotype was seen at least ten times. A junction end diverges from the germline sequence, so it may reflect a read error. CDR3 sequence (DNA): TGCGCCAGCAGCTTGGACGACACGCAAGCGACCCAGTACTTC. This codes for CASSLDDTQATQYF. The chain recombines TRBV5-1 with TRBJ2-5; D not certain. CDR1 and CDR2 (germline): SGHRS, YFSETQ. CDR3 length: 14 residues.

This clonotype was picked up many times. V is TRBV15 and J is TRBJ2-2; the D gene is possibly TRBD1 (5 bases). Germline assignment: CDR1 LNHNV and CDR2 YYDKDF (reference sequence). CDR3 length: 14 amino acids. Trimming shortened V by 8 bases and J by 1 base, and 11 bases separated the two germline ends. The CDR3 here is CATGETVNTGELFF. The CDR3 coding sequence is TGTGCCACCGGAGAGACAGTGAACACCGGGGAGCTGTTTTTT.

This clonotype was seen ten or more times. The rearrangement links TRBV7-9 to TRBJ2-7; D perhaps matches TRBD1 (5 bases). Germline CDR1 and CDR2: SEHNR and FQNEAQ (reference sequence). V was cut by 5 bases and J by 5 bases, with 16 bases left in between. The CDR3 totals 14 residues. The CDR3 reads CASSDAPRVDEQYF. Here the CDR3 DNA reads TGTGCCAGCAGCGACGCCCCCAGGGTCGACGAGCAGTACTTC.

This clonotype was observed at least ten times. The chain has TRBV6-5 and TRBJ2-3; the D call may be TRBD1 or TRBD2 (5 bases each). Trimming removed 2 bases from V and 6 bases from J, with 15 bases in between. The CDR3 sequence is 15 residues long. CDR1 is MNHEY, CDR2 SVGAGI, per germline. The CDR3 region is CASSYRGSLDDTQYF. In nucleotides, the CDR3 is TGTGCCAGCAGTTACCGGGGCAGCCTGGATGATACGCAGTATTTT.

This clonotype was seen a few times. The chain links TRBV6-1 to TRBJ2-1; 8 bases fit TRBD2. The CDR3 totals 16 residues. CDR1 is MNHNS, CDR2 SASEGT, per germline. The junction had 5 bases not matched to a gene; V was cut back by 1 base and J by 3 bases. CDR3 sequence reads: CASSEEAGGIYNEQFF. As DNA, the CDR3 is TGTGCCAGCAGTGAAGAGGCGGGAGGAATCTACAATGAGCAGTTCTTC.

This clonotype was found many times. This chain connects TRBV20-1 to TRBJ2-1, with 8 bases aligning to TRBD2. Germline CDR1 and CDR2: DFQATT and SNEGSKA (reference sequence). There are 15 residues in the CDR3. The V segment lost 5 bases and the J segment 6 bases; nucleotides outside the gene matches: 12. This CDR3 is CSAEPGLVVLNEQFF. Written as DNA, the CDR3 is TGCAGTGCTGAGCCGGGACTAGTTGTCCTCAATGAGCAGTTCTTC.

By its share, this clonotype is medium-sized. The CDR3 here is CASSDDRGGYNEQFF. In DNA form, the CDR3 reads TGTGCCAGCAGTGATGACAGGGGGGGCTACAATGAGCAGTTCTTC. The chain has TRBV28 and TRBJ2-1; 9 positions match TRBD1. CDR1 and CDR2 (germline): MDHEN, SYDVKM. There are 15 residues in the CDR3. J gave up 3 bases and V 5 bases, and 5 bases lay outside the gene matches. Based on the CDR3 plus reference TRBV28 and TRBJ2-1, the full variable domain is DVKVTQSSRYLVKRTGEKVFLECVQDMDHENMFWYRQDPGLGLRLIYFSYDVKMKEKGDIPEGYSVSREKKERFSLILESASTNQTSMYLCASSDDRGGYNEQFFGPGTRLTVL.

This clonotype was observed at least ten times. The chain carries TRBV2 and TRBJ2-1, with a tentative D call TRBD2 (5 bases). CDR1 is SNHLY and CDR2 is FYNNEI in the germline V gene. Trimming shortened V by 8 bases and J by 1 base, and 21 bases separated the two germline ends. The CDR3 spans 17 residues. DNA of the CDR3: TGTGCCAGCCTGGAGGTAGCACTGCTTATTTCCTACAATGAGCAGTTCTTC. Encoded protein: CASLEVALLISYNEQFF.

This clonotype is medium-sized. The chain uses TRBV29-1 and TRBJ2-3, with 10 bases fitting TRBD2. The germline V gene has CDR1 SQVTM and CDR2 ANQGSEA. The CDR3 is 17 amino acids. Germline trimming cut 1 base from V and 5 bases from J; bases unmatched to any gene: 12. CDR3 sequence reads: CSVEVHGLAGGGDTQYF. CDR3 DNA sequence: TGCAGCGTTGAAGTTCATGGGTTAGCGGGAGGTGGAGATACGCAGTATTTT.

This clonotype has ten or more counts. The chain uses TRBV20-1 and TRBJ2-3; TRBD2 matches at 8 bases. Germline V CDR1 and CDR2: DFQATT, SNEGSKA (reference sequence). The CDR3 has 21 amino acids. CDR3 nucleotides: TGCAGCGCGGATATCCCAATATTATCCGGGAGGGGGACGACTAGCACAGATACGCAGTATTTT. It translates to CSADIPILSGRGTTSTDTQYF.

This clonotype showed up many times. This chain links TRBV11-2 with TRBJ2-3; 10 bases agree with TRBD2. There are 16 residues in the CDR3. In germline, CDR1 is SGHAT, CDR2 FQNNGV. The V segment lost 3 bases and the J segment 5 bases; nucleotides outside the gene matches: 8. The CDR3: CASSFVSGRARDTQYF. The CDR3 bases are TGTGCCAGCAGCTTCGTCAGCGGGAGGGCGAGAGATACGCAGTATTTT.